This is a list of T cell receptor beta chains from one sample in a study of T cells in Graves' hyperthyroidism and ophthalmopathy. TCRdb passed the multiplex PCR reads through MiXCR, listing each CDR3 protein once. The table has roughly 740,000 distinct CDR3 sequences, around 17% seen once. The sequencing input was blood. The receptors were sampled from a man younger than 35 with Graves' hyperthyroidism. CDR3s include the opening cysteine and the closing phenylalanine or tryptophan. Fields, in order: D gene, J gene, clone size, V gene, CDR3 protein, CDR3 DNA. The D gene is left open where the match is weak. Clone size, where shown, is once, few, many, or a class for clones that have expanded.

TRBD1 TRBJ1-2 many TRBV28 CASSTGTGSGYTF TGTGCCAGCAGTACCGGGACAGGGTCCGGCTACACCTTC
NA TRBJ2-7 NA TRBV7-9 CASSLERGQSYEQYF TGTGCCAGCAGCTTAGAACGCGGGCAGTCCTACGAGCAGTACTTC
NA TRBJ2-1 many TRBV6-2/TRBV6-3 CASRQFGEQFF TGTGCCAGCAGGCAGTTTGGTGAGCAGTTCTTC
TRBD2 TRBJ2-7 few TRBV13 CASSLQMGGEQYF TGTGCCAGCAGCCTTCAGATGGGAGGGGAGCAGTACTTC
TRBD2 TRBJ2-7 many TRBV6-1 CASSEVRGGSYEQYF TGTGCCAGCAGTGAAGTGCGGGGGGGATCCTACGAGCAGTACTTC
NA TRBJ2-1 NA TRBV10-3 CAISDRWGLGYNEQFF TGTGCCATCAGTGATCGTTGGGGCCTCGGATACAATGAGCAGTTCTTC
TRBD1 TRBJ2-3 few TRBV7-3 CASSQGQGAADTQYF TGTGCCAGCAGCCAGGGACAGGGGGCGGCAGATACGCAGTATTTT
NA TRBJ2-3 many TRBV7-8 CASSLGRGDTQYF TGTGCCAGCAGCTTAGGGCGGGGAGATACGCAGTATTTT
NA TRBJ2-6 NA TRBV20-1 CSARDLGGSGANVLTF TGCAGTGCTAGAGACCTAGGGGGCTCTGGGGCCAACGTCCTGACTTTC
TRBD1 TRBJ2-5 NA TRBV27 CASSPGTGSYQETQYF TGTGCCAGCAGTCCAGGGACAGGGTCCTACCAAGAGACCCAGTACTTC
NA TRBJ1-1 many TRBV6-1 CASSRTANTEAFF TGTGCCAGCAGTCGGACAGCGAACACTGAAGCTTTCTTT
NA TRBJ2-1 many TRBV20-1 CSAKGHNYNEQFF TGCAGTGCCAAGGGACACAACTACAATGAGCAGTTCTTC
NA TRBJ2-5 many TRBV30 CAWGGAETQYF TGTGCCTGGGGTGGGGCGGAGACCCAGTACTTC
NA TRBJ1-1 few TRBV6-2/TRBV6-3 CASSYRAGSGTEAFF TGTGCCAGCAGTTACAGGGCAGGGTCCGGCACTGAAGCTTTCTTT
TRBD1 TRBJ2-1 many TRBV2 CASSEPGQGIVEQFF TGTGCCAGCAGTGAACCGGGACAGGGTATCGTTGAGCAGTTCTTC
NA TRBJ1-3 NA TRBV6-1 CASREASGNTIYF TGTGCCAGTCGTGAGGCCTCTGGAAACACCATATATTTT
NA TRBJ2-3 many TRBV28 CASSQVFRWDTQYF TGTGCCAGCAGCCAGGTCTTCCGATGGGATACGCAGTATTTT
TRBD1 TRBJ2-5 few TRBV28 CASSLLWTGSRETQYF TGTGCCAGCAGTTTATTGTGGACAGGGAGCAGAGAGACCCAGTACTTC
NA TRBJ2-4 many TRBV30 CAWDRQGGDIQYF TGTGCCTGGGATAGACAGGGCGGGGACATTCAGTACTTC
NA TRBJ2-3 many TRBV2 CASSEGITQYF TGTGCCAGCAGTGAGGGGATAACGCAGTATTTT
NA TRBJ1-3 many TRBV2 CASRPGPLQPGNTIYF TGTGCCAGCCGACCGGGTCCTCTTCAGCCTGGAAACACCATATATTTT
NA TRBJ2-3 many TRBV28 CASTQPTDTQYF TGTGCCAGCACACAGCCCACAGATACGCAGTATTTT
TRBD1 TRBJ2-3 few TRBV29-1 CSVANDREIDTQYF TGCAGCGTCGCGAACGACAGGGAGATAGATACGCAGTATTTT
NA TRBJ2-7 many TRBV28 CASSPRVRDEQYF TGTGCCAGCAGCCCCCGGGTTCGGGACGAGCAGTACTTC
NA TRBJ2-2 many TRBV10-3 CAISDVGRGTGELFF TGTGCCATCAGTGACGTTGGCAGGGGCACCGGGGAGCTGTTTTTT
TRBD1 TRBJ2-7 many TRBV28 CASRRTGGLSYEQYF TGTGCCAGCAGGAGGACAGGGGGTTTGTCCTACGAGCAGTACTTC
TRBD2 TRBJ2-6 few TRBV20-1 CSARDGGRAGANVLTF TGCAGTGCTAGAGATGGCGGGAGAGCCGGGGCCAACGTCCTGACTTTC
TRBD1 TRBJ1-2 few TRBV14 CASSQKGAKNYGYTF TGTGCCAGCAGCCAAAAGGGGGCCAAAAACTATGGCTACACCTTC
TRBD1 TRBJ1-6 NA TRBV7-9 CASSGYDRDNSPLHF TGTGCCAGCAGCGGGTATGACAGGGATAATTCACCCCTCCACTTT